This T cell receptor beta chain was recovered during a study of T cells in Graves' hyperthyroidism and ophthalmopathy. TCR beta CDR3 sequences were amplified from RNA transcripts. First-round RT-PCR with HTBI primers amplified the TCR CDR3 region. TCRdb re-analysed the multiplex PCR reads in MiXCR, keeping a single row per CDR3 protein. The table has 360,000 or so distinct CDR3 sequences, roughly 15% seen once; the top ten hold approximately 19%. There are a few counts of this clonotype. The length of the CDR3 is 13 residues. Germline V CDR1 and CDR2: KGHSH, LQKENI. The V and J ends lost 6 bases and 3 bases respectively, with 11 bases between them.

The chain couples TRBV18 to TRBJ1-1; D ambiguous. Source material: blood. The sequence was collected from a woman aged 55-70 years with Graves' ophthalmopathy. CDR3: CASSDQRDTEAFF. The CDR3 nucleotides read TGTGCCAGCTCCGATCAACGGGACACTGAAGCTTTCTTT.